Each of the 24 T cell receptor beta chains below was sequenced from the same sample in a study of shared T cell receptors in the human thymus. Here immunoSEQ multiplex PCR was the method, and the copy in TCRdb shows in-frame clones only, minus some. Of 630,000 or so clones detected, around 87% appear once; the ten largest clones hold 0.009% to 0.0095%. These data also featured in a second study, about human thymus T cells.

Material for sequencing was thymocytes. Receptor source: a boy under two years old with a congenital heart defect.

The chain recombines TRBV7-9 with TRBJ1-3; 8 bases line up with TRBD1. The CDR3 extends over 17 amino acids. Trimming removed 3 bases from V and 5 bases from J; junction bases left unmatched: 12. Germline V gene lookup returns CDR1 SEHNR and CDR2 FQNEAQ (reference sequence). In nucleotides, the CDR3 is TGTGCCAGCAGCTTTACAGGACAGGGAAGGGAGAGAAACACCATATATTTT. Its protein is CASSFTGQGRERNTIYF.

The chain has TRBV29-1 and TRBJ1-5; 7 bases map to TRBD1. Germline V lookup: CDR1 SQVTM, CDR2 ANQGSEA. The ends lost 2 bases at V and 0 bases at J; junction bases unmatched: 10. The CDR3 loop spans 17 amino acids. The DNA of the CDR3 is TGCAGCGTTGAACCTTGGACAGGCTGCTATAGCAATCAGCCCCAGCATTTT. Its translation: CSVEPWTGCYSNQPQHF.

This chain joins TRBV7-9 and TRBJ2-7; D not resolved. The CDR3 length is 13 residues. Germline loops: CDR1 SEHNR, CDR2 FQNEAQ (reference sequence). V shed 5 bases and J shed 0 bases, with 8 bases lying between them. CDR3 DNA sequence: TGTGCCAGCAGCCCTGACATCTCCTACGAGCAGTACTTC. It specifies CASSPDISYEQYF.

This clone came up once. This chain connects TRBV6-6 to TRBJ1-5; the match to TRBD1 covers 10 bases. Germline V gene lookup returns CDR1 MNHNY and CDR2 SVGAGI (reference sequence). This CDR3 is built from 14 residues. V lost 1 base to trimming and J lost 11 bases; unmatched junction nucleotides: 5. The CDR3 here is CASSYLGQGLTQHF. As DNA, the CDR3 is TGTGCCAGCAGTTACTTGGGACAGGGGTTGACCCAGCATTTT.

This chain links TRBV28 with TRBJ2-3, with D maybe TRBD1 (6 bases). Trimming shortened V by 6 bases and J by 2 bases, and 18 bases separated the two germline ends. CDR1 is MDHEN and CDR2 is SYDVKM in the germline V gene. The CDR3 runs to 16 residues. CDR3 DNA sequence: TGTGCCAGCAGATCGTTAGGACAGCGAACCACAGATACGCAGTATTTT. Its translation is CASRSLGQRTTDTQYF.

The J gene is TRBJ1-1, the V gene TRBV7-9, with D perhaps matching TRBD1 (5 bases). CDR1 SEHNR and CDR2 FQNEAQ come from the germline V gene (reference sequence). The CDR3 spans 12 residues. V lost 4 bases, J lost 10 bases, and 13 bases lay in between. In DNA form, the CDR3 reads TGTGCCAGCAGCTACCAAGGACAAGGAGCTTTCTTT. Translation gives CASSYQGQGAFF.

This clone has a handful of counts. CDR3 residues: CATSPDGHEKLFF. CDR3 bases: TGTGCCACCAGCCCTGATGGGCATGAAAAACTGTTTTTT. The rearrangement uses TRBV15 and TRBJ1-4, with no clear D. The CDR3 loop spans 13 amino acids. V lost 5 bases, J lost 6 bases, and 10 bases lay in between. Germline V gene lookup returns CDR1 LNHNV and CDR2 YYDKDF (reference sequence).

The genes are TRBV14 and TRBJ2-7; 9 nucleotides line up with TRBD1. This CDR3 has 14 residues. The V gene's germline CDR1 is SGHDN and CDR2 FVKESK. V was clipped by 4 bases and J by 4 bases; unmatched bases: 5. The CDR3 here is CASSLRDRAYEQYF. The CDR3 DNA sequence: TGTGCCAGCAGCCTCCGGGACAGGGCGTACGAGCAGTACTTC. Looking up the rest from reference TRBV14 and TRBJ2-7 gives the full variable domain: EAGVTQFPSHSVIEKGQTVTLRCDPISGHDNLYWYRRVMGKEIKFLLHFVKESKQDESGMPNNRFLAERTGGTYSTLKVQPAELEDSGVYFCASSLRDRAYEQYFGPGTRLTVT.

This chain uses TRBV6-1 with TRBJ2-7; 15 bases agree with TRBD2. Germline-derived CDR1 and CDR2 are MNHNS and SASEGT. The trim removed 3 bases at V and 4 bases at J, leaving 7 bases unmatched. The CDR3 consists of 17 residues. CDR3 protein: CASSDPGTSGGPYEQYF. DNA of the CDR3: TGTGCCAGCAGTGATCCCGGGACTAGCGGGGGGCCGTACGAGCAGTACTTC.

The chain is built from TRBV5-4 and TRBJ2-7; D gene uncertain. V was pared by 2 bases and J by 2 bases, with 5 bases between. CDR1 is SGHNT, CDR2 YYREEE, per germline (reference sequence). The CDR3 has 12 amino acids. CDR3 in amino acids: CASSFQTYEQYF. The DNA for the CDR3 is TGTGCCAGCAGCTTTCAGACCTACGAGCAGTACTTC.

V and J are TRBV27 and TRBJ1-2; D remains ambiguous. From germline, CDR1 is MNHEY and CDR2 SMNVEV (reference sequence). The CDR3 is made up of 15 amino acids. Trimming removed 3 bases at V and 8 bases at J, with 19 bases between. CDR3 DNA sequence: TGTGCCAGCAGTTTGTGGCCGTTCGGAGGGAAAGGCTACACCTTC. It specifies CASSLWPFGGKGYTF.

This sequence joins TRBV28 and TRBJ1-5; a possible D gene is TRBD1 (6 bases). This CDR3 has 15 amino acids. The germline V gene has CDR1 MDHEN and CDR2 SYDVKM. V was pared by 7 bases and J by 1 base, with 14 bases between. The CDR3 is CASTQQGMSNQPQHF. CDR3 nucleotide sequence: TGTGCCAGCACCCAACAGGGAATGAGCAATCAGCCCCAGCATTTT.

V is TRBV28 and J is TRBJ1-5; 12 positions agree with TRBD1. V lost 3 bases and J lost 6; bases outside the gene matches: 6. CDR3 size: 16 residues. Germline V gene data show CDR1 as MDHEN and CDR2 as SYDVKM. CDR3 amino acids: CASSLEGQGATQPQHF. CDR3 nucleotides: TGTGCCAGCAGTTTGGAGGGACAGGGGGCAACTCAGCCCCAGCATTTT.

CDR3 DNA sequence: TGTGCCAGCACCACAAAGGGAGGGGGGGGGAATCAGCCCCAGCATTTT. It encodes CASTTKGGGGNQPQHF. V gene TRBV7-2 combines with J gene TRBJ1-5; TRBD1 is a possible D gene (6 bases). Trimming took 7 bases from V and 4 from J, leaving 20 bases between them. CDR3 length equals 16 residues. Per the germline V gene, CDR1 is SGHTA and CDR2 is FQGNSA.

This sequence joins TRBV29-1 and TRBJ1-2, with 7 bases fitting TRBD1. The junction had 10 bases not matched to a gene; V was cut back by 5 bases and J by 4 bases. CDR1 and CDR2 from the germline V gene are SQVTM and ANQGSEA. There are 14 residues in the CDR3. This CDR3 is CSVRDSLKSYGYTF. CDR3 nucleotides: TGCAGCGTTCGGGACAGCCTAAAGTCCTATGGCTACACCTTC.

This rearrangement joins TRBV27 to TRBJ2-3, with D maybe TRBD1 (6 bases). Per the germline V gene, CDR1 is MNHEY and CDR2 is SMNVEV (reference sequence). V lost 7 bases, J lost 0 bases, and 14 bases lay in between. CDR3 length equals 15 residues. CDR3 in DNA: TGTGCCAGCATGCAGAGGGGGTCTAGCACAGATACGCAGTATTTT. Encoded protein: CASMQRGSSTDTQYF.

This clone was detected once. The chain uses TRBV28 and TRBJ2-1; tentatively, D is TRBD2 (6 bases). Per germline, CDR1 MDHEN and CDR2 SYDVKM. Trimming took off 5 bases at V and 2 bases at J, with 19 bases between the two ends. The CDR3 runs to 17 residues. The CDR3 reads CASSTRLGSQTYNEQFF. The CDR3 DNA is TGTGCCAGCAGTACACGGCTCGGGAGTCAGACCTACAATGAGCAGTTCTTC.

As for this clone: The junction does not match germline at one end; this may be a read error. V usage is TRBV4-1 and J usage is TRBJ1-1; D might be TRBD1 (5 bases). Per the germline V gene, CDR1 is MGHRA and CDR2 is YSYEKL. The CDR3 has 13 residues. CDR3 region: CASSQDGAGPMGF. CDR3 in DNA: TGCGCCAGCAGCCAAGATGGGGCAGGGCCAATGGGTTTT.

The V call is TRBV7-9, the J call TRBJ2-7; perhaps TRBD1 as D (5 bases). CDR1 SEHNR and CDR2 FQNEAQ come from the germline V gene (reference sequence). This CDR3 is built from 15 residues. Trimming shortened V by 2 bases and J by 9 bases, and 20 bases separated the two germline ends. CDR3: CASSLMRQPDSWQYF. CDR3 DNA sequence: TGTGCCAGCAGCTTAATGCGACAGCCTGATTCATGGCAGTACTTC.

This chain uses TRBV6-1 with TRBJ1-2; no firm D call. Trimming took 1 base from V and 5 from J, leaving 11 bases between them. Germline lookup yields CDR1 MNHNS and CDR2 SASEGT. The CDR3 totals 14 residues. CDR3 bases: TGTGCCAGCAGTGAAGTAGACATGGCATATGGCTACACCTTC. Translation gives CASSEVDMAYGYTF.

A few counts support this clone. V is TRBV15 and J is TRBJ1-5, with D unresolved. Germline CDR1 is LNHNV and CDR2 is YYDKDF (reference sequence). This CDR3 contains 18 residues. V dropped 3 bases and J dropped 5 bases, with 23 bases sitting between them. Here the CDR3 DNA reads TGTGCCACCAGCAGCCCAACCCCCCCGTCAGGTTTCGATCAGCCCCAGCATTTT. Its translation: CATSSPTPPSGFDQPQHF.

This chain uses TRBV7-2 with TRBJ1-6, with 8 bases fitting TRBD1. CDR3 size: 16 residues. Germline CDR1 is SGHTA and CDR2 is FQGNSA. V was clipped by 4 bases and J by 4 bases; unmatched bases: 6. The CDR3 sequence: CASSSADRAYNSPLHF. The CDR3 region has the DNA TGTGCCAGCAGCTCAGCGGACAGGGCTTATAATTCACCCCTCCACTTT.

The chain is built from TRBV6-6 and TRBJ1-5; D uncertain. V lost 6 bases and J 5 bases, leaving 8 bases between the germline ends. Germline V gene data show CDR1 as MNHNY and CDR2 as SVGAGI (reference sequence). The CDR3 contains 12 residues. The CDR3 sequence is CASRREDQPQHF. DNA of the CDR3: TGTGCCAGCAGACGGGAGGATCAGCCCCAGCATTTT.

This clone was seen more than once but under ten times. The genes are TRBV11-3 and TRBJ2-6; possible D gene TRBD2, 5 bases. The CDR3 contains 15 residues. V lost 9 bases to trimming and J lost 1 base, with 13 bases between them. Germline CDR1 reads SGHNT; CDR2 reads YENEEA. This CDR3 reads CARQRRISGANVLTF. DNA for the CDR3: TGTGCCAGGCAAAGGAGGATTTCTGGGGCCAACGTCCTGACTTTC.